The clone carrying this T cell receptor (beta chain) was seen a few times. Its matching antigen is unknown. Using unique molecular identifiers, the investigators prepared the TCRbeta library. TCRdb fed the PCR reads into MiXCR, producing one record per CDR3 protein. The sample contains 500,000 to 750,000 distinct CDR3 sequences, over 20% of which appear only once. This specimen comes from a study of T-cell reconstitution after alpha-beta-depleted transplantation in children. The study, taken as a whole, reports: Diversity of TCRbeta at day 60 was high in some patients, arising from surviving recipient T cells and thymic progenitors.

The CDR3 extends over 14 amino acids. Germline loops: CDR1 DFQATT, CDR2 SNEGSKA (reference sequence). Between the trimmed V and J ends, which lost 2 bases and 4 bases, there was a span of 13 bases. The receptor was isolated from a boy younger than two with Wiskott-Aldrich syndrome, due to receive a stem cell transplant. The V call is TRBV20-1, the J call TRBJ2-3, with D perhaps TRBD2 (5 bases). The sample in question was PBMCs, obtained before TCRalphabeta/CD19-depleted stem cell transplant. The CDR3 protein is CSARRETSADTQYF. In nucleotides, the CDR3 is TGCAGTGCTAGAAGGGAGACCAGCGCAGATACGCAGTATTTT.